This TCR beta chain was retrieved from a study of blood T cell repertoires in COVID-19. Study in general: From the United States, Italy and Spain came samples of acute and convalescent COVID-19. Sources were T cells, B-cell-depleted T cells, or PBMCs; the material itself was cDNA or gDNA.

Under the authors' procedure: Scientists estimated how many nucleated cells there were by amplifying reference gene primers. Method: immunoSEQ multiplex PCR; TCRdb's copy keeps in-frame clones and lacks some. From that table come the V and J calls and clone size; the DNA was used to work out D and trimming. The sample holds some 170,000 clones, roughly 84% seen once. CDR3 length: 13 amino acids. The germline CDR1 and CDR2 sequences are SGHRS and YFSETQ. Trimming took 6 bases from V and 4 from J, leaving 11 bases between them. Sequencing was carried out using peripheral blood. The chain is built from TRBV5-1 and TRBJ1-3; D is ambiguous. The TCR originated in a man aged 35 to 55 with acute or convalescent COVID-19. The CDR3 reads CASTGNEGNTIYF. The DNA for the CDR3 is TGCGCCAGCACGGGTAACGAGGGAAACACCATATATTTT.